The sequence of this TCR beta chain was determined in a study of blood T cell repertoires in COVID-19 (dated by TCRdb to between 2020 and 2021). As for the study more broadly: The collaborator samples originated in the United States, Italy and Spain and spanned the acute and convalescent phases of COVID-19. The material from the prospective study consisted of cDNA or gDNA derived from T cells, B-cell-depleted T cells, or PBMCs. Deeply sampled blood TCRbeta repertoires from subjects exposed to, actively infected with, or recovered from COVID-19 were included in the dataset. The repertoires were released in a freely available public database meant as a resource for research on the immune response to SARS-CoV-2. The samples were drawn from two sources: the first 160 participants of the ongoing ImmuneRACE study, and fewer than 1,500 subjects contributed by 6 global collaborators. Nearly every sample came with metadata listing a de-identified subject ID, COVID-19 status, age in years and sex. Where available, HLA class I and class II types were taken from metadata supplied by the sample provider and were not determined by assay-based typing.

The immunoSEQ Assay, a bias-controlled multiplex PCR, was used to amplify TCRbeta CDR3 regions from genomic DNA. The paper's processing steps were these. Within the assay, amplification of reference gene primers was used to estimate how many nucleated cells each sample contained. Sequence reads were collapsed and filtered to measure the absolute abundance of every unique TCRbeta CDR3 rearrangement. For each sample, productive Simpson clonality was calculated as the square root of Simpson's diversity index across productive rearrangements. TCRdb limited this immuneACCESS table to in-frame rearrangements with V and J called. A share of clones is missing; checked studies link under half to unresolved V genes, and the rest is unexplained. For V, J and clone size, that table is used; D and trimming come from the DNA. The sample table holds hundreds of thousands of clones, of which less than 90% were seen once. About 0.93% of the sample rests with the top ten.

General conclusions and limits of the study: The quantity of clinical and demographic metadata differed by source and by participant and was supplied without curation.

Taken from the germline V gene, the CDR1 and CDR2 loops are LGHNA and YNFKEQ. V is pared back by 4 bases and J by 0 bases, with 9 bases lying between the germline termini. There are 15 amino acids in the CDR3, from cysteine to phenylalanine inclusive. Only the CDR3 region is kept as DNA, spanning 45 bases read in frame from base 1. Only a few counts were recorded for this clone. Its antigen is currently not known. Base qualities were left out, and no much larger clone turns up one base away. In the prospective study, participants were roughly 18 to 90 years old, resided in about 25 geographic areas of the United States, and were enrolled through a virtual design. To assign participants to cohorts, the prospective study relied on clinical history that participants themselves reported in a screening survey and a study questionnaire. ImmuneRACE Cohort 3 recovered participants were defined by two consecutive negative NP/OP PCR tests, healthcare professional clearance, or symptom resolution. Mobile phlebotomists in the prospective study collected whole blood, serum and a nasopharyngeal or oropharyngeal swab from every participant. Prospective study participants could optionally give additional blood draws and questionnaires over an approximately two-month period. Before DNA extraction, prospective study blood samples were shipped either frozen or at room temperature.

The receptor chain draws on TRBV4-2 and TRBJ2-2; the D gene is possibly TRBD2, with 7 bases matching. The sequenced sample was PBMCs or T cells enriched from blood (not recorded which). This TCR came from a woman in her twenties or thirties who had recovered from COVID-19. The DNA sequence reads TGTGCCAGCAGCCGGGGGGGGCCGAACACCGGGGAGCTGTTTTTT. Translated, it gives CASSRGGPNTGELFF.